A single TCR beta chain is shown here with its context. Its antigen is undetermined. The data originate from a study of graft-versus-host responses after intestinal transplantation. Study-level background: Once they had received anti-thymocyte globulin induction, all recipients took tacrolimus and steroids for approximately 3 years.

Repertoires were generated with immunoSEQ multiplex PCR, while TCRdb's copy carries only in-frame clones and drops some. The data contain 99,000 or so clones, 85% to 95% of them singletons. Trimming cost V 0 bases and J 2 bases; bases outside gene matches: 10. The CDR3 spans 16 residues. Germline CDR1 and CDR2: GTSNPN and SVGIG (reference sequence). Sequencing used unstimulated CD8+ T cells sorted from spleen or lymph node cells, obtained before transplant. The chain joins TRBV30 to TRBJ2-7; TRBD2 matches 7 bases. This sequence originates from a human donor who was the organ donor for an intestinal transplant. For the CDR3, the DNA is TGTGCCTGGAGTGTAGGGTCGCTAGCGGCTACCTACGAGCAGTACTTC. This encodes CAWSVGSLAATYEQYF.